Below, one T cell receptor (beta chain) is given with its context. This clonotype is large (0.1 to 1%) in its sample. Its antigen remains undetermined. The input lacks base qualities; no much larger clone sits a single base away. The data belong to a study (dated by TCRdb to 2015 to 2018). Turning to the overall study: The study used sequence and structural analyses to characterize human CD8+ TCR repertoires recognizing immunodominant viral antigens. Findings and caveats that apply to the study as a whole: According to the report, the CD8+ TCR repertoires were highly diverse, and those specific to different immunodominant viral antigens were distinct from each other.

The listed sequencing device is Illumina HiSeq 2500. Starting from the raw public reads, TCRdb applied fastp trimming at Q25, assembled clones with MiXCR and retained in-frame beta chains. When rows share a CDR3 protein, they turn into one entry using the most common DNA and genes. This sample holds approximately 1,800 distinct CDR3 sequences; 25% to 30% were observed only once. Jointly, the top ten make up around 6.1% of the sample. The trim is 8 bases for V and 7 bases for J, with a gap of 14 bases between the germline ends. The CDR3 starts with the cysteine, ends with the phenylalanine, and has 12 residues. The sequence is cut down to CDR3 DNA, 36 bases in frame from base 1. CDR1 and CDR2 are read off the germline V gene (reference sequence) as MNHEY and SMNVEV.

The receptor comes from a female donor. The receptor chain draws on TRBV27 and TRBJ1-1, with TRBD1 tentatively as D gene (5 bases match). The specimen sequenced was CD8+ T cells (not recorded whether cultured). The DNA reads as follows: TGTGCCAGCGGTAAACAGGAGAATGAAGCTTTCTTT. Its translation reads: CASGKQENEAFF.